This T cell receptor beta chain originates from a study of blood T cell repertoires in COVID-19 (TCRdb year 2020). Concerning the study at large: Samples from collaborators originated in the United States, Italy and Spain and spanned both the acute and convalescent phases of COVID-19. The material from the prospective study consisted of cDNA or gDNA derived from T cells, B-cell-depleted T cells, or PBMCs. The repertoires were released in a freely available public database meant as a resource for research on the immune response to SARS-CoV-2. Nearly every sample came with metadata listing a de-identified subject ID, COVID-19 status, age in years and sex. Subjects who had been exposed to COVID-19, were actively infected with it, or had recovered from it provided the deeply sampled blood TCRbeta repertoires that made up the dataset. Where available, HLA class I and class II types were obtained from metadata supplied by the sample provider rather than from assay-based typing. The samples were drawn from the first 160 participants of the ongoing ImmuneRACE study and from 1,254 subjects provided by 6 global collaborators. Study-wide findings and limitations: The amount of clinical and demographic metadata varied by source and participant and was provided uncurated.

Reading the germline V gene gives CDR1 SGHRS and CDR2 YFSETQ. Trimming accounts for 0 bases at V and 10 bases at J, while the number of junction bases matched to no gene is 9. The CDR3 spans 16 residues, from the cysteine through the phenylalanine. Only the CDR3 portion is preserved as DNA: 48 bases, with reading frame beginning at the first base. The collaborating institutions used their own protocols to collect whole blood in K2EDTA tubes. For TCRbeta analysis, collaborator samples were shipped as frozen whole blood, as isolated PBMCs, or as DNA extracted from either sample type. As to this clone: It lacks a known antigen. Qualities for individual bases were not recorded, and no much larger clone is one base off.

TCRbeta CDR3 regions were amplified from genomic DNA using the immunoSEQ Assay, a bias-controlled multiplex PCR. In the paper's pipeline: Nucleated cell counts per sample were estimated from amplification of reference gene primers within the assay. To quantify the absolute abundance of each unique TCRbeta CDR3 rearrangement, sequence reads were collapsed and filtered. For each sample, productive Simpson clonality was calculated by taking the square root of Simpson's diversity index across productive rearrangements. TCRdb retrieved this table from immuneACCESS and kept in-frame rearrangements only. Not all clones are present; in checked studies, unresolved V genes account for under half, and no reason is known for the remainder. V and J calls plus clone size are reproduced from that table; the DNA served to infer D and trimming. Present in this sample are roughly 120,000 clones, 85% of which were seen just once. Of the sample, approximately 13% falls within the top ten clones.

Material for sequencing was peripheral blood. The rearrangement combines TRBV5-1 with TRBJ1-6; 8 central bases correspond to TRBD1. This TCR was sampled from a human donor in a cohort sampled during active COVID-19. The CDR3 is CASSLGEGTGGSPLHF. In nucleotide form, the sequence is TGCGCCAGCAGCTTGGGGGAGGGGACAGGAGGATCACCCCTCCACTTT.